The 27 T cell receptor beta chains reported below all come from one sample, sequenced in a study of CXCR3-negative and CXCR3-positive naive CD8 T cells. The authors prepared UMI-labeled TRB cDNA libraries by 5' RACE. TCRdb re-called the 5' RACE reads; every CDR3 protein appears as one record, without DNA. The sample totals 120,000 or so distinct CDR3 sequences. Regarding the study as a whole: In CXCR3-positive naive cells, the TRB CDR3s were more hydrophobic than in CXCR3-negative naive cells.

For these TCRs, the target antigens are not known. The specimen was naive CXCR3+ CD8+ T cells from blood. The subset: CD45RO-CCR7+CD27+CD95- naive CD8+ T cells expressing CXCR3 (TNR3+). The receptors stem from a human donor in good health. Some clones in this sample may be carry-over from other donors' samples.

J is TRBJ2-4 and V is TRBV28; TCRdb's D gene call, TRBD1, goes unchecked for lack of DNA. The CDR3 runs 14 residues. CDR1 and CDR2 (germline): MDHEN, SYDVKM. The CDR3 region is CASSRKQGMDIQYF.

The CDR3 sequence is CATSRDSRTDTYEQYF. The chain uses TRBV15 and TRBJ2-7. Germline CDR1 is LNHNV and CDR2 is YYDKDF (reference sequence). The CDR3 covers 16 residues.

The V gene is TRBV30, the J gene TRBJ2-3; TCRdb selects TRBD2, and the lack of DNA leaves this call unchecked. This CDR3 is built from 16 residues. CDR1 GTSNPN and CDR2 SVGIG come from the germline V gene (reference sequence). The CDR3 loop reads CAWSIGTDSVTDTQYF.

V usage is TRBV4-3 and J usage is TRBJ2-1; without DNA, the TCRdb call of TRBD2 cannot be checked. Looked up from germline, CDR1 is LGHNA and CDR2 is YSLEER. The CDR3 has 17 residues. Here the CDR3 reads CASSQGDFQISYNEQFF.

J is TRBJ2-7 and V is TRBV11-2; as DNA is missing, the TRBD1 call by TCRdb cannot be tested. The CDR3 is made up of 13 amino acids. The germline V gene encodes CDR1 SGHAT and CDR2 FQNNGV. This CDR3 reads CASSPRTGNEQYF.

The CDR3 sequence: CASSLVGTGNYGYTF. This chain uses TRBV7-2 with TRBJ1-2; checking the TCRdb D call of TRBD1 is not possible without DNA. CDR1 is SGHTA and CDR2 is FQGNSA in the germline V gene. The CDR3 runs 15 residues.

V gene TRBV7-9 combines with J gene TRBJ2-2. The CDR3 has 17 residues. CDR1 and CDR2 (germline): SEHNR, FQNEAQ (reference sequence). This CDR3 is CASSFERQGIDTGELFF.

This rearrangement joins TRBV20-1 to TRBJ2-5; TCRdb names TRBD2, which stays unverified in the absence of DNA. CDR1 is DFQATT, CDR2 SNEGSKA, per germline (reference sequence). CDR3 length: 16 amino acids. The CDR3 sequence: CSARDLPRNEGETQYF.

The chain is built from TRBV7-6 and TRBJ2-7; absent DNA, TCRdb's TRBD1 call cannot be checked. From germline, CDR1 is SGHVS and CDR2 FNYEAQ. This CDR3 has 16 residues. CDR3 residues: CASSPGHGLSSYEQYF. Supplemented by reference TRBV7-6 and TRBJ2-7, the full variable domain reads GAGVSQSPRYKVTKRGQDVALRCDPISGHVSLYWYRQALGQGPEFLTYFNYEAQQDKSGLPNDRFSAERPEGSISTLTIQRTEQRDSAMYRCASSPGHGLSSYEQYFGPGTRLTVT.

This chain uses TRBV28 with TRBJ1-1; the D gene TCRdb calls, TRBD1, cannot be checked with no DNA. Per the germline V gene, CDR1 is MDHEN and CDR2 is SYDVKM. The CDR3 runs to 14 residues. Here the CDR3 reads CASSTPTGHPRFFF.

This chain connects TRBV6-6 to TRBJ2-1; TCRdb calls TRBD1, which cannot be checked without DNA. Germline V gene sequence: CDR1 MNHNY, CDR2 SVGAGI (reference sequence). This CDR3 contains 15 residues. This CDR3 is CASSSTGGIYNEQFF.

CDR3: CSGSQGSLYEQYF. The V call is TRBV29-1, the J call TRBJ2-7; TCRdb's D call, TRBD1, is unchecked because there is no DNA. This CDR3 region has 13 residues. Germline lookup yields CDR1 SQVTM and CDR2 ANQGSEA.

This sequence joins TRBV7-9 and TRBJ1-1. The CDR3 totals 14 residues. Germline values: CDR1 SEHNR, CDR2 FQNEAQ (reference sequence). CDR3 amino acids: CASSLVGLGSEAFF. Full variable domain (missing parts from reference TRBV7-9 and TRBJ1-1): DTGVSQNPRHKITKRGQNVTFRCDPISEHNRLYWYRQTLGQGPEFLTYFQNEAQLEKSRLLSDRFSAERPKGSFSTLEIQRTEQGDSAMYLCASSLVGLGSEAFFGQGTRLTVV.

V gene TRBV11-2 combines with J gene TRBJ2-2; TCRdb reports TRBD2, a call that lacks DNA to check it against. The CDR3 sequence is 17 residues long. Per the germline V gene, CDR1 is SGHAT and CDR2 is FQNNGV. The chain's CDR3 is CASSLEWSGGTSGELFF.

The chain combines TRBV29-1 with TRBJ2-5; TCRdb's D call, TRBD1, is unchecked because there is no DNA. CDR3 length: 15 amino acids. Germline assignment: CDR1 SQVTM and CDR2 ANQGSEA. This CDR3 reads CSVELKRDRQETQYF.

The chain employs TRBV11-3 and TRBJ1-5; no DNA is available, so the TRBD1 call from TCRdb remains unchecked. This CDR3 has 16 residues. Germline CDR1 SGHNT, CDR2 YENEEA. The CDR3 is CASNDFDRDTIRPQHF.

The chain has TRBV5-1 and TRBJ2-7; the TCRdb call, TRBD1, lacks DNA for checking. CDR3 length: 14 amino acids. Germline V gene data show CDR1 as SGHRS and CDR2 as YFSETQ. The CDR3 region is CASSTDFPPYEQYF.

V is TRBV12-3 or TRBV12-4 and J is TRBJ1-1; TCRdb indicates TRBD1, and absent DNA this call remains unverified. CDR3 length equals 13 residues. CDR3 protein: CASRQATNTEAFF.

The gene calls are TRBV11-2 and TRBJ2-3; as DNA is missing, the TRBD2 call by TCRdb cannot be tested. CDR3 length equals 16 residues. CDR1 SGHAT and CDR2 FQNNGV come from the germline V gene. CDR3 amino acids: CASSLPPGGGEDTQYF.

J is TRBJ2-1 and V is TRBV3-1; TCRdb reports TRBD1, a call that lacks DNA to check it against. The CDR3 loop spans 18 amino acids. Per germline, CDR1 LGHDT and CDR2 YNNKEL (reference sequence). The CDR3 sequence is CASSQGDGQRSSYNEQFF.

The V gene is TRBV7-9, the J gene TRBJ1-2; TCRdb's assignment of TRBD1 cannot be checked, as there is no DNA. This CDR3 region has 13 residues. Looked up from germline, CDR1 is SEHNR and CDR2 is FQNEAQ (reference sequence). The CDR3 loop reads CASSFGQDYGYTF.

The chain links TRBV7-9 to TRBJ2-1; with no DNA, the TCRdb D assignment of TRBD2 cannot be verified. This CDR3 is built from 16 residues. The V gene's germline CDR1 is SEHNR and CDR2 FQNEAQ (reference sequence). CDR3 loop: CASSPPTQGLHNEQFF.

The rearrangement links TRBV29-1 to TRBJ2-3; the TCRdb D gene call, TRBD1, has no DNA to confirm it. The germline CDR1 and CDR2 sequences are SQVTM and ANQGSEA. The CDR3 loop spans 14 amino acids. This CDR3 reads CSVEGGTRRDTQYF.

The chain uses TRBV11-2 and TRBJ2-5; with no DNA, the TCRdb D assignment of TRBD2 cannot be verified. Germline V gives CDR1 SGHAT, CDR2 FQNNGV. This CDR3 is built from 17 residues. CDR3 residues: CASSSRAGGTYQETQYF.

The chain joins TRBV5-5 to TRBJ2-7; absent DNA, TCRdb's TRBD2 call cannot be checked. This CDR3 is built from 14 residues. Germline CDR1 reads SGHKS; CDR2 reads YYEKEE (reference sequence). CDR3 loop: CASSPRDYNYEQYF. Using reference TRBV5-5 and TRBJ2-7 for the parts outside the CDR3, the full variable domain is DAGVTQSPTHLIKTRGQQVTLRCSPISGHKSVSWYQQVLGQGPQFIFQYYEKEERGRGNFPDRFSARQFPNYSSELNVNALLLGDSALYLCASSPRDYNYEQYFGPGTRLTVT.

The V gene is TRBV28, the J gene TRBJ2-4; TCRdb calls TRBD1, which cannot be checked without DNA. The CDR3 totals 14 residues. Per the germline V gene, CDR1 is MDHEN and CDR2 is SYDVKM. The CDR3 region is CASSGAVAKNIQYF.

The chain is built from TRBV12-3 or TRBV12-4 and TRBJ2-5; the TRBD1 assignment by TCRdb is unverifiable without DNA. This CDR3 has 15 amino acids. The CDR3 region is CASSASTGGWETQYF.